The next 14 T cell receptor beta chains were all read from a single sample in a study of control samples from healthy donors and cancer patients. Assay: immunoSEQ multiplex PCR; the TCRdb copy retains only in-frame clones and omits some. The repertoire holds 100,000 to 110,000 clones, approximately 84% seen once, with 18% in the top ten. Sequencing was done on a sample of blood. The receptors were gathered from a woman between 45 and 60 years old in good health.

The chain is built from TRBV25-1 and TRBJ2-7; D is ambiguous. The CDR3 extends over 14 amino acids. The V gene lost 9 bases and the J gene lost 0 bases, with 15 bases spanning the gap. Germline CDR1 and CDR2: MGHDK and SYGVNS. The CDR3 DNA sequence: TGTGCCAGGGCGCTTGGGCGGTACTCCTACGAGCAGTACTTC. Translated, it gives CARALGRYSYEQYF.

The chain carries TRBV19 and TRBJ2-5; D call uncertain. The germline V and J ends were trimmed by 3 bases and 3 bases, with 2 bases remaining between them. The CDR3 spans 11 residues. Germline loops: CDR1 LNHDA, CDR2 SQIVND (reference sequence). CDR3 DNA: TGTGCCAGTAGTATTAAAGAGACCCAGTACTTC. Its protein is CASSIKETQYF. Together with reference TRBV19 and TRBJ2-5, the CDR3 gives the full variable domain: DGGITQSPKYLFRKEGQNVTLSCEQNLNHDAMYWYRQDPGQGLRLIYYSQIVNDFQKGDIAEGYSVSREKKESFPLTVTSAQKNPTAFYLCASSIKETQYFGPGTRLLVL.

This clone appeared a few times. The gene calls are TRBV28 and TRBJ1-5; 9 nucleotides match TRBD1. With V trimmed by 7 bases and J by 7 bases, 11 bases remained unmatched. The CDR3 totals 15 residues. CDR1 and CDR2 from the germline V gene are MDHEN and SYDVKM. DNA for the CDR3: TGTGCCAGCAACCTCGACACAGGGGGCTTGCAGCCCCAGCATTTT. Protein sequence: CASNLDTGGLQPQHF. Full variable domain (remainder filled in from reference TRBV28 and TRBJ1-5): DVKVTQSSRYLVKRTGEKVFLECVQDMDHENMFWYRQDPGLGLRLIYFSYDVKMKEKGDIPEGYSVSREKKERFSLILESASTNQTSMYLCASNLDTGGLQPQHFGDGTRLSIL.

This clone was counted only a few times. The chain carries TRBV7-8 and TRBJ2-7; no firm D call. There are 14 residues in the CDR3. The V end was cut by 4 bases, the J end by 4 bases, with 14 bases between. CDR1 and CDR2 (germline): SGHVS, FQNEAQ. The CDR3 DNA follows: TGTGCCAGCAGCTCCGTTCGAACACCTTACGAGCAGTACTTC. The encoded protein is CASSSVRTPYEQYF.

V usage is TRBV3-1 (or the pseudogene TRBV3-2) and J usage is TRBJ1-2; 7 bases line up with TRBD1. This CDR3 spans 15 amino acids. Germline CDR1 LGHDT, CDR2 YNNKEL (reference sequence). Trimming cost V 1 base and J 3 bases; bases outside gene matches: 5. CDR3 in amino acids: CASSQGQGGHYGYTF. The CDR3 region has the DNA TGTGCCAGCAGCCAAGGGCAGGGGGGTCACTATGGCTACACCTTC.

CDR3 loop: CASGGGSGPYNEQFF. The CDR3 bases are TGTGCCAGCGGGGGAGGGAGCGGCCCCTACAATGAGCAGTTCTTC. The chain is built from TRBV25-1 and TRBJ2-1; 7 nucleotides agree with TRBD2. The CDR3 runs 15 residues. Trimming at V came to 8 bases and at J to 2 bases, leaving 9 bases not matched to a gene. CDR1 is MGHDK, CDR2 SYGVNS, per germline.

CDR3 in amino acids: CASSSRWRGGPDEQFF. CDR3 in DNA: TGTGCCAGCAGCTCCCGCTGGCGGGGGGGCCCAGATGAGCAGTTCTTC. J is TRBJ2-1 and V is TRBV5-4; TRBD2 matches 9 bases. The junction had 12 bases not matched to a gene; V was cut back by 3 bases and J by 8 bases. The CDR3 contains 16 residues. From germline, CDR1 is SGHNT and CDR2 YYREEE (reference sequence).

The CDR3 nucleotides are TGTGCCAGCTCACTTTTTTATAGGGGTCTAGGGCAGCCCCAGCATTTT. Amino acids: CASSLFYRGLGQPQHF. V and J are TRBV18 and TRBJ1-5; a weak D match, TRBD1 (5 bases). The CDR3 spans 16 residues. V was clipped by 4 bases and J by 7 bases, with 20 bases between them. Germline-derived CDR1 and CDR2 are KGHSH and LQKENI.

The chain carries TRBV25-1 and TRBJ2-3; perhaps TRBD2 as D (6 bases). This CDR3 spans 14 amino acids. Trimming stripped 4 bases from V and 2 bases from J, with 10 bases between. Germline CDR1 and CDR2: MGHDK and SYGVNS. CDR3 DNA sequence: TGTGCCAGCAGTGGGGCTAGCGACACAGATACGCAGTATTTT. Its translation is CASSGASDTDTQYF.

In this sample, this clone turned up once. The gene calls are TRBV5-4 and TRBJ1-1; possibly TRBD1 for D (5 bases). The CDR3 length is 15 residues. V was cut by 9 bases and J by 2 bases, with 20 bases left in between. Germline V lookup: CDR1 SGHNT, CDR2 YYREEE (reference sequence). CDR3 nucleotides: TGTGCCACCTTGAGGGGCGGCGGTCCTAACACTGAAGCTTTCTTT. Amino acids: CATLRGGGPNTEAFF. The full variable domain, completed using reference TRBV5-4 and TRBJ1-1, is ETGVTQSPTHLIKTRGQQVTLRCSSQSGHNTVSWYQQALGQGPQFIFQYYREEENGRGNFPPRFSGLQFPNYSSELNVNALELDDSALYLCATLRGGGPNTEAFFGQGTRLTVV.

V usage is TRBV7-2 and J usage is TRBJ2-3; TRBD2 is a possible D gene (5 bases). Deletions cut 1 base from V and 4 bases from J, with 9 bases between. The CDR3 length is 14 residues. CDR1 SGHTA and CDR2 FQGNSA come from the germline V gene. The CDR3 DNA reads TGTGCCAGCAGCTTAGATCCCGGGGCAGATACGCAGTATTTT. Encoded protein: CASSLDPGADTQYF.

In this sample, this clone turned up once. The chain combines TRBV5-1 with TRBJ2-7; 12 nucleotides line up with TRBD1. The CDR3 is 13 residues long. The V segment lost 10 bases and the J segment 3 bases; nucleotides outside the gene matches: 5. Germline values: CDR1 SGHRS, CDR2 YFSETQ. CDR3 nucleotides: TGCGCCTCCCGGGACAGGGGGCTCTACGAGCAGTACTTC. This codes for CASRDRGLYEQYF. Looking up the rest from reference TRBV5-1 and TRBJ2-7 gives the full variable domain: KAGVTQTPRYLIKTRGQQVTLSCSPISGHRSVSWYQQTPGQGLQFLFEYFSETQRNKGNFPGRFSGRQFSNSRSEMNVSTLELGDSALYLCASRDRGLYEQYFGPGTRLTVT.

The V call is TRBV7-2, the J call TRBJ2-1; TRBD2 matches 7 bases. Germline loops: CDR1 SGHTA, CDR2 FQGNSA. The V and J ends lost 1 base and 7 bases, in that order; junction bases with no gene match: 10. CDR3 length equals 16 residues. The CDR3: CASSLVAASGRNEQFF. As DNA, the CDR3 is TGTGCCAGCAGCTTAGTGGCGGCTAGCGGTCGTAATGAGCAGTTCTTC. Full variable domain (outside the CDR3, taken from reference TRBV7-2 and TRBJ2-1): GAGVSQSPSNKVTEKGKDVELRCDPISGHTALYWYRQSLGQGLEFLIYFQGNSAPDKSGLPSDRFSAERTGGSVSTLTIQRTQQEDSAVYLCASSLVAASGRNEQFFGPGTRLTVL.

The V and J genes are TRBV11-2 and TRBJ2-2; D not certain. Germline CDR1 reads SGHAT; CDR2 reads FQNNGV. V was pared by 5 bases and J by 6 bases, with 7 bases between. CDR3 length: 12 amino acids. The CDR3 sequence is CASSKGAGELFF. As DNA, the CDR3 is TGTGCCAGCAGCAAAGGAGCCGGGGAGCTGTTTTTT.